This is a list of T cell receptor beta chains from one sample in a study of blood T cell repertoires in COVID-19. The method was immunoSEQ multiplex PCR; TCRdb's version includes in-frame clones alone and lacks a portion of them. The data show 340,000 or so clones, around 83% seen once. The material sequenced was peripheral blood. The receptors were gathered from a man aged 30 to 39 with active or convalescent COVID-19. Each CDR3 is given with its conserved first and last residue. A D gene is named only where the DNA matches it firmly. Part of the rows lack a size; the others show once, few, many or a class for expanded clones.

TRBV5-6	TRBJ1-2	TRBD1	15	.	CASSLMDRPNYGYTF	TGTGCCAGCAGCTTGATGGACAGGCCTAACTATGGCTACACCTTC
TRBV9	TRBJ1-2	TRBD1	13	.	CASSVPGGNGYTF	TGTGCCAGCAGCGTCCCAGGGGGGAATGGCTACACCTTC
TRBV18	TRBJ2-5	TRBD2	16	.	CASSPTSGDQEETQYF	TGTGCCAGCTCACCAACGAGCGGGGACCAAGAGGAGACCCAGTACTTC
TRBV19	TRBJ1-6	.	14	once	CASSIGQIDSPLHF	TGTGCCAGTAGTATTGGCCAGATTGATTCACCCCTCCACTTT
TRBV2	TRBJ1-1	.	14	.	CARNGQTTNTEAFF	TGTGCCCGGAATGGACAGACCACAAACACTGAAGCTTTCTTT
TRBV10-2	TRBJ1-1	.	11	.	CARSPGTEAFF	TGCGCCAGGTCACCCGGGACAGAAGCTTTCTTT
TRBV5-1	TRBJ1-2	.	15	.	CASSWSPGEVRGYTF	TGCGCCAGCAGCTGGAGCCCGGGGGAAGTGAGAGGCTACACCTTC
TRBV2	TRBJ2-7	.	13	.	CASSQGLAYEQYF	TGTGCCAGCAGTCAGGGACTGGCCTACGAGCAGTACTTC
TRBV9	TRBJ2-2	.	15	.	CASSRDFSNTGELFF	TGTGCCAGCAGCCGGGACTTCTCTAACACCGGGGAGCTGTTTTTT
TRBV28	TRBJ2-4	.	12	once	CASSPQVDIQYF	TGTGCCAGCAGTCCCCAGGTCGACATTCAGTACTTC
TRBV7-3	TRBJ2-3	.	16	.	CASSWGLAGLGDTQYF	TGTGCCAGCAGCTGGGGACTGGCGGGTCTTGGGGATACGCAGTATTTT
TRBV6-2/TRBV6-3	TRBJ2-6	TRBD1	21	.	CASSYSIGLGQVFSGANVLTF	TGTGCCAGCAGTTACTCAATAGGCCTTGGACAGGTGTTCTCTGGGGCCAACGTCCTGACTTTC
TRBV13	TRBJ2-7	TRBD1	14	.	CASSLAQGVYEQYF	TGTGCCAGCAGCTTAGCTCAGGGGGTATACGAGCAGTACTTC
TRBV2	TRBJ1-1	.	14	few	CASSVRQRNTEAFF	TGTGCCAGCAGTGTAAGGCAGCGGAACACTGAAGCTTTCTTT
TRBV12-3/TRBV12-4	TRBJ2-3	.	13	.	CASSSLSTDTQYF	TGTGCCAGCAGTAGCCTCTCCACAGATACGCAGTATTTT
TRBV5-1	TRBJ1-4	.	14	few	CASSSLPGSEKLFF	TGCGCCAGCAGCTCGCTTCCGGGATCCGAAAAACTGTTTTTT
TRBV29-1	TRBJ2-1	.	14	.	CSVVKLRAGNEQFF	TGCAGCGTTGTGAAGCTGCGGGCGGGCAATGAGCAGTTCTTC
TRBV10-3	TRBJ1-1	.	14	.	CAISGEGTNTEAFF	TGTGCCATCAGTGGGGAGGGTACGAACACTGAAGCTTTCTTT
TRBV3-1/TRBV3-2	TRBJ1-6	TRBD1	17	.	CASSQDRGVVYNSPLHF	TGTGCCAGCAGCCAAGACAGGGGGGTAGTTTATAATTCACCCCTCCACTTT
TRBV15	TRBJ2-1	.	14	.	CATSSQGGGAEQFF	TGTGCCACCAGCAGCCAAGGGGGGGGCGCTGAGCAGTTCTTC
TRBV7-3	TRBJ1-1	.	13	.	CASSTQGNTEAFF	TGTGCCAGCAGCACGCAGGGGAACACTGAAGCTTTCTTT
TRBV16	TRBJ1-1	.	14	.	CASSQEPGAAGAFF	TGTGCCAGCAGCCAGGAACCAGGGGCGGCGGGTGCTTTCTTT
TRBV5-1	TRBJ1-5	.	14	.	CASSLGGRNQPQHF	TGCGCCAGCAGCTTGGGGGGGCGGAATCAGCCCCAGCATTTT
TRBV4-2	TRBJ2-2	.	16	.	CASSQEEPRAGGELFF	TGTGCCAGCAGCCAAGAGGAACCCAGGGCTGGCGGGGAGCTGTTTTTT
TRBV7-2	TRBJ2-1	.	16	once	CASSPTAGSSYNEQFF	TGTGCCAGCAGCCCCACGGCGGGGAGCTCCTACAATGAGCAGTTCTTC
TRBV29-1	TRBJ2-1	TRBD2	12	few	CTIQRGGDEQFF	TGCACCATTCAGCGGGGGGGCGATGAGCAGTTCTTC
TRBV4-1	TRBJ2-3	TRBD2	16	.	CASSQGLAGGPDTQYF	TGCGCCAGCAGCCAGGGACTAGCGGGGGGGCCGGATACGCAGTATTTT